This T cell receptor beta chain appears in the sequencing data of a study of T-cell reconstitution after alpha-beta-depleted transplantation in children (dated by TCRdb to 2015 to 2016). As for the study more broadly: Using TCR repertoire profiling, the study quantitatively followed how T-cell immune reconstitution unfolded in children after TCRalphabeta/CD19-depleted allogeneic hematopoietic cell transplantation.

This clonotype was observed a handful of times. Its antigen is not yet known. Base qualities were left out, and no much larger clone turns up one base away. V and J lose 1 base and 6 bases, and a span of 13 bases separates them. Reading from cysteine to phenylalanine, the CDR3 counts 14 amino acids. Of all the DNA, just the CDR3 is kept, 42 bases in frame from base 1. The germline V gene (reference sequence) sets CDR1 to DFQATT and CDR2 to SNEGSKA. Library preparation used PCR. Sequencing instrument: Illumina HiSeq 2500. To normalize quantification of the TCRbeta repertoire, the TCR libraries were built with molecular barcoding that relied on unique molecular identifiers. TCRdb passed the public sequencing reads through fastp at Q25 and MiXCR, retaining productive beta sequences. Here each entry gathers all rows of one CDR3 protein and keeps the most common genes and DNA. The sample records fewer than 750,000 distinct CDR3 sequences, more than 20% of which are singletons. Jointly, the top ten make up about 14% of the sample.

The treatment or condition label corresponds to: allogeneic hematopoietic cell transplantation with graft depleted of TCRalphabeta T cells and CD19 B cells. TCRalphabeta/CD19-depleted allogeneic hematopoietic cell grafts were given to the transplant recipients, all of whom were children. Results and caveats for the whole study, not just this receptor: Apparently early alphabetaT-cell count recovery about two months after transplant reportedly relied on only several hundred rapidly expanded clones derived from non-depleted graft cells. Hyperexpanded clone frequencies declined over subsequent months; after one year, T-cell counts and TCRbeta diversity were mostly attributed to newly produced T cells. In some patients, high TCRbeta diversity at day 60 was attributed to recipient T cells and intrathymic progenitors that had survived conditioning.

The TCR comes from a boy under two years old who had a stem cell transplant for acute myeloid leukemia, so the T cells may come from the graft donor. Material: PBMCs, mostly from graft donor cells, obtained 360 days after TCRalphabeta/CD19-depleted stem cell transplant. This chain is built from TRBV20-1 and TRBJ1-5, with the D gene too uncertain to name. CDR3 sequence: CSARGPTPSQPQHF. The DNA sequence is TGCAGTGCTAGAGGGCCGACGCCTTCTCAGCCCCAGCATTTT.